This TCR beta chain is drawn from a study of cytomegalovirus exposure and HLA in healthy donors. About this clone itself: Its antigen remains unidentified. Other DNA sequences within the sample encode an identical CDR3.

Findings and caveats of the study: 87-base-pair reads could not separate some V segments, including TRBV6-2 and TRBV6-3. Previously analyzed data showed that most TCR beta V segments were productive at a frequency of about 87% or about 30%. Cytomegalovirus-associated status was assigned to 150 to 200 TCR beta chains. High sensitivity and specificity were reportedly achieved when the classifier diagnosed cytomegalovirus status.

This CDR3 is 16 amino acids long. Germline CDR1 and CDR2: SNHLY and FYNNEI. V was clipped by 2 bases and J by 2 bases, with 10 bases between them. PCR amplification relied on 60 Vbeta primers (plus 13 Jbeta primers). The data were produced by immunoSEQ multiplex PCR, yet TCRdb's version contains in-frame clones alone and is incomplete. Among fewer than 250,000 clones listed, over 75% were seen once. This receptor was obtained from a girl aged 2-10 years in good health and CMV-seronegative. V and J are TRBV2 and TRBJ1-6; the D gene is possibly TRBD1 (6 bases). Sample: PBMCs. In DNA form, the CDR3 reads TGTGCCAGCAGTGAACGACAGGCGGCCTATAATTCACCCCTCCACTTT. Translation gives CASSERQAAYNSPLHF.